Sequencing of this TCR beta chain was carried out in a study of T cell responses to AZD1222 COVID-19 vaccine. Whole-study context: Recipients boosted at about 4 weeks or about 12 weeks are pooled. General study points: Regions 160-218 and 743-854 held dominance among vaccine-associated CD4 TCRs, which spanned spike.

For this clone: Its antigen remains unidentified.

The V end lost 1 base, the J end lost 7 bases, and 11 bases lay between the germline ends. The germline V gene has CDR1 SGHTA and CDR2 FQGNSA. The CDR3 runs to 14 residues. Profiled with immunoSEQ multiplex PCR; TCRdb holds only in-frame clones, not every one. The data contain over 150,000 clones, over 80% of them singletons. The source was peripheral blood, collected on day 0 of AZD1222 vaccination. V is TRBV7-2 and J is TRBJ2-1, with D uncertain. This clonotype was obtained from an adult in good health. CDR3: CASSLDPDPNEQFF. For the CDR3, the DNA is TGTGCCAGCAGCTTAGATCCAGACCCGAATGAGCAGTTCTTC.